The present T cell receptor beta chain was sequenced within a study of shared clonotypes between healthy human individuals. CD8 cells classed as naive were CD45RO-negative and positively selected for CCR7, excluding terminally differentiated effector memory CD45RA+ cells. TCRdb's table, derived via immunoSEQ multiplex PCR, lists solely in-frame clones and lacks some. The table lists about 2 million clones, approximately 94% of them singletons. Regarding this clone: Other DNA sequences in the same sample also yield this CDR3.

Sequencing was done on a sample of naive CD8+ T cells sorted from blood. The TCR originated in a man younger than 35 in good health.

CDR3 residues: CASSFGNTDTQYF. The CDR3 DNA reads as TGTGCCAGCAGTTTTGGGAACACAGATACGCAGTATTTT. V and J are TRBV27 and TRBJ2-3; unclear D gene. Trimming removed 3 bases at V and 2 bases at J, with 6 bases between. The CDR3 loop spans 13 amino acids. Per germline, CDR1 MNHEY and CDR2 SMNVEV (reference sequence).